One and the same sample provided the 27 T cell receptor beta chains below, sequenced in a study of blood T cell repertoires in COVID-19. This table comes from immunoSEQ multiplex PCR, and its TCRdb copy is limited to in-frame clones, with some not included. The table records under 75,000 clones, less than 75% of them present only once. The sample consisted of peripheral blood. All receptors derive from a woman between 50 and 59 years old with active or convalescent COVID-19.

The chain has TRBV19 and TRBJ1-3; 8 nucleotides align to TRBD1. V was pared by 8 bases and J by 0 bases, with 9 bases of the junction left unmatched. The CDR3 is made up of 16 amino acids. Germline values: CDR1 LNHDA, CDR2 SQIVND (reference sequence). This CDR3 reads CASSQRDRSSGNTIYF. The CDR3 coding sequence is TGTGCCAGTTCCCAACGGGACAGGTCCTCTGGAAACACCATATATTTT.

In DNA form, the CDR3 reads TGCGCCAGCAGGGGTTCCGGGACAATAATTCGGTCTGGGGCCAACGTCCTGACTTTC. Translating it yields CASRGSGTIIRSGANVLTF. This chain connects TRBV23-1 to TRBJ2-6; D is perhaps TRBD1 (6 bases). TRBV23-1 is an ORF for which the function is uncertain. The CDR3 sequence is 19 residues long. V gave up 6 bases and J gave up 1 base, with 22 bases separating them.

The rearrangement uses TRBV19 and TRBJ2-5; perhaps TRBD2 as D (6 bases). This CDR3 has 15 residues. The V end was cut by 1 base, the J end by 3 bases, with 12 bases between. From germline, CDR1 is LNHDA and CDR2 SQIVND (reference sequence). DNA of the CDR3: TGTGCCAGTAGTATAGGGGGACTGGGGGAAGAGACCCAGTACTTC. Translating gives CASSIGGLGEETQYF.

The V gene is TRBV5-1, the J gene TRBJ2-3; TRBD2 aligns across 10 bases. The CDR3 contains 16 residues. Unmatched junction bases numbered 6, after V lost 0 bases and J lost 5 bases. Germline CDR1 reads SGHRS; CDR2 reads YFSETQ. The CDR3 nucleotides are TGCGCCAGCAGCTTGGAAAGCGGGAGGGCCTTAGATACGCAGTATTTT. Translating gives CASSLESGRALDTQYF.

This clone was observed a single time. This chain links TRBV18 with TRBJ1-2; no clear D. The germline V and J ends were trimmed by 2 bases and 0 bases, with 7 bases remaining between them. Per germline, CDR1 KGHSH and CDR2 LQKENI. There are 14 residues in the CDR3. DNA for the CDR3: TGTGCCAGCTCACCAAATACAGCTAACTATGGCTACACCTTC. This encodes CASSPNTANYGYTF. Together with reference TRBV18 and TRBJ1-2, the CDR3 gives the full variable domain: NAGVMQNPRHLVRRRGQEARLRCSPMKGHSHVYWYRQLPEEGLKFMVYLQKENIIDESGMPKERFSAEFPKEGPSILRIQQVVRGDSAAYFCASSPNTANYGYTFGSGTRLTVV.

V usage is TRBV18 and J usage is TRBJ1-4, with D perhaps TRBD1 (5 bases). V lost 2 bases and J 2 bases, leaving 6 bases between the germline ends. The CDR3 covers 14 residues. Germline-derived CDR1 and CDR2 are KGHSH and LQKENI. CDR3 in DNA: TGTGCCAGCTCACCAGGGGCGACTAATGAAAAACTGTTTTTT. Its protein is CASSPGATNEKLFF.

The sample holds a few counts of this clone. The rearrangement uses TRBV5-4 and TRBJ2-1; 8 positions match TRBD1. This CDR3 contains 15 residues. Germline CDR1 and CDR2: SGHNT and YYREEE (reference sequence). The ends lost 5 bases at V and 5 bases at J; junction bases unmatched: 9. In DNA, the CDR3 is TGTGCCAGCAGTCCTATCCAGGACAGGGACAATGAGCAGTTCTTC. Encoded protein: CASSPIQDRDNEQFF.

The J gene is TRBJ1-5, the V gene TRBV6-4, with unresolved D. V gave up 5 bases and J gave up 1 base, with 15 bases separating them. There are 16 residues in the CDR3. Germline-derived CDR1 and CDR2 are MRHNA and SNTAGT. The chain's CDR3 is CASSKTESGSNQPQHF. The CDR3 bases are TGTGCCAGCAGTAAAACAGAGTCGGGGAGCAATCAGCCCCAGCATTTT.

CDR3 sequence (DNA): TGTGCCAGCAGTTTAACAGGGGGCAGGACTGAAGCTTTCTTT. Encoded protein: CASSLTGGRTEAFF. This chain joins TRBV28 and TRBJ1-1; 9 bases line up with TRBD1. Germline V lookup: CDR1 MDHEN, CDR2 SYDVKM. The CDR3 is 14 amino acids. V was clipped by 2 bases and J by 5 bases; unmatched bases: 3.

The chain has TRBV6-1 and TRBJ2-1, with TRBD2 matching 10 bases. V was clipped by 3 bases and J by 8 bases; unmatched bases: 7. The germline gives CDR1 MNHNS, CDR2 SASEGT. CDR3 length: 15 amino acids. The chain's CDR3 is CASSDFLAGVYEQFF. The CDR3 coding sequence is TGTGCCAGCAGTGATTTTCTAGCGGGAGTCTATGAGCAGTTCTTC.

This chain joins TRBV10-3 and TRBJ1-1; TRBD1 is a possible D gene (5 bases). The CDR3 extends over 15 amino acids. Trimming took 7 bases from V and 5 from J, leaving 20 bases between them. In germline, CDR1 is ENHRY, CDR2 SYGVKD. The CDR3 region is CAIIDSGTGGTEAFF. In DNA, the CDR3 is TGTGCCATCATCGACTCCGGGACGGGGGGAACTGAAGCTTTCTTT.

This clone was seen more than once but under ten times. The rearrangement uses TRBV21-1 and TRBJ1-1; TRBD1 was called by the table and not checked on the DNA. TRBV21-1 is noted as a pseudogene. The CDR3 is 14 residues long. CDR3 amino acids: CASSTRQENTEAFF. The CDR3 nucleotides read TGTGCCAGCAGCACCAGACAGGAAAACACTGAAGCTTTCTTT.

J is TRBJ1-1 and V is TRBV10-3, with 10 positions matching TRBD1. Germline V gene sequence: CDR1 ENHRY, CDR2 SYGVKD. This CDR3 is built from 13 residues. With V trimmed by 10 bases and J by 2 bases, 4 bases remained unmatched. The CDR3 nucleotides read TGTGCCACCGGGACAGGGGCAAACACTGAAGCTTTCTTT. It yields the protein CATGTGANTEAFF.

The V call is TRBV10-3, the J call TRBJ2-2; 9 bases are shared with TRBD2. Germline loops: CDR1 ENHRY, CDR2 SYGVKD. V shed 6 bases, J shed 3 bases, and the junction held 5 bases outside the gene matches. The CDR3 contains 15 residues. Written as DNA, the CDR3 is TGTGCCATCAGACAGGGACTAGCAGACACCGGGGAGCTGTTTTTT. Translation: CAIRQGLADTGELFF.

This clone was detected a few times. The V call is TRBV3-1 (or the pseudogene TRBV3-2), the J call TRBJ2-1; 12 bases align to TRBD2. This CDR3 contains 16 residues. V dropped 1 base and J dropped 8; count of bases not matched to a gene: 6. The germline V gene encodes CDR1 LGHDT and CDR2 YNNKEL (reference sequence). CDR3 in DNA: TGTGCCAGCAGCCAAGTTGCTAGCGGGAGGGATGATGAGCAGTTCTTC. Protein: CASSQVASGRDDEQFF.

The V call is TRBV3-1 (or the pseudogene TRBV3-2), the J call TRBJ2-5, with 8 nucleotides matching TRBD2. CDR1 is LGHDT, CDR2 YNNKEL, per germline (reference sequence). V lost 5 bases and J lost 0; bases outside the gene matches: 5. CDR3 length equals 15 residues. The CDR3 here is CASSWVAGNQETQYF. CDR3 in DNA: TGTGCCAGCAGCTGGGTAGCGGGGAACCAAGAGACCCAGTACTTC.

The chain is built from TRBV7-7 and TRBJ1-6; D remains unclear. V was clipped by 8 bases and J by 9 bases, with 14 bases between them. The germline V gene has CDR1 SSHAT and CDR2 FNYEAQ (reference sequence). The CDR3 consists of 13 residues. DNA of the CDR3: TGTGCCAGCCAGCGGGATCACTTTTCACCCCTCCACTTT. This encodes CASQRDHFSPLHF.

This sequence joins TRBV2 and TRBJ2-1, with 8 bases matching TRBD2. This CDR3 has 15 residues. Germline V CDR1 and CDR2: SNHLY, FYNNEI. V gave up 6 bases and J gave up 8 bases; unmatched junction bases: 12. The CDR3 loop reads CASSIPGLEGDEQFF. The CDR3 DNA is TGTGCCAGCAGCATCCCGGGACTAGAGGGGGATGAGCAGTTCTTC.

In its sample, this clone was seen a few times. One junction end disagrees with the germline gene, perhaps due to a read error. The chain joins TRBV6-6 to TRBJ2-7; unclear D gene. CDR1 and CDR2 from the germline V gene are MNHNY and SVGAGI (reference sequence). The CDR3 sequence is 13 residues long. The chain's CDR3 is CASSNSPSNEQYF. The CDR3 nucleotides are TGTGCCAGCAGTAACTCCCCCTCTAACGAGCAGTACTTC.

The gene calls are TRBV19 and TRBJ2-3; 10 bases are a match to TRBD2. V shed 7 bases, J shed 1 base, and the junction held 8 bases outside the gene matches. The CDR3 has 16 amino acids. Germline CDR1 LNHDA, CDR2 SQIVND (reference sequence). CDR3 sequence reads: CASTKIGTSGTDTQYF. CDR3 nucleotide sequence: TGTGCCAGTACCAAAATTGGGACTAGCGGCACAGATACGCAGTATTTT.

The chain employs TRBV5-5 and TRBJ2-2, with no clear D. Trimming shortened V by 0 bases and J by 5 bases, and 5 bases separated the two germline ends. CDR3 length: 13 residues. Per germline, CDR1 SGHKS and CDR2 YYEKEE (reference sequence). The CDR3 DNA follows: TGTGCCAGCAGCTTGGGGGCTACCGGGGAGCTGTTTTTT. Translation: CASSLGATGELFF.

The chain employs TRBV6-6 and TRBJ1-1; tentative D call: TRBD1 (6 bases). Germline V CDR1 and CDR2: MNHNY, SVGAGI (reference sequence). This CDR3 contains 12 residues. Trimming removed 8 bases at V and 6 bases at J, with 13 bases between. CDR3 loop: CASSSGVSEAFF. The CDR3 DNA is TGTGCCAGCTCCTCAGGGGTTTCTGAAGCTTTCTTT.

The rearrangement links TRBV7-2 to TRBJ2-3, with D possibly matching TRBD1 (5 bases). CDR3 size: 14 residues. Germline CDR1 is SGHTA and CDR2 is FQGNSA. CDR3 coding DNA: TGTGCACTGGGTAGGGGTACTAGCACAGATACGCAGTATTTT. Translation: CALGRGTSTDTQYF.

The J gene is TRBJ2-3, the V gene TRBV5-1, with TRBD2 as a possible D gene (6 bases). Germline V CDR1 and CDR2: SGHRS, YFSETQ. V was pared by 3 bases and J by 4 bases, with 15 bases between. This CDR3 is built from 15 residues. The CDR3 reads CASSSTRRVSDTQYF. For the CDR3, the DNA is TGCGCCAGCAGCTCCACCAGGAGGGTCTCAGATACGCAGTATTTT.

This rearrangement joins TRBV7-2 to TRBJ2-1, with no clear D. The CDR3 sequence is 13 residues long. Deletions cut 5 bases from V and 6 bases from J, with 11 bases between. Germline assignment: CDR1 SGHTA and CDR2 FQGNSA. The CDR3 is CASSLRLPNEQFF. The DNA of the CDR3 is TGTGCCAGCAGCCTGAGGCTCCCCAATGAGCAGTTCTTC.

The chain uses TRBV28 and TRBJ1-6; TRBD1 matches 10 bases. This CDR3 has 14 amino acids. V lost 6 bases and J lost 9; bases outside the gene matches: 5. Germline V CDR1 and CDR2: MDHEN, SYDVKM. The chain's CDR3 is CASRSTGGGSPLHF. The CDR3 DNA reads TGTGCCAGCAGATCGACAGGGGGCGGTTCACCCCTCCACTTT.

J is TRBJ2-7 and V is TRBV18; TRBD2 matches 9 bases. The V gene's germline CDR1 is KGHSH and CDR2 LQKENI. V lost 6 bases to trimming and J lost 4 bases; unmatched junction nucleotides: 7. The CDR3 is made up of 14 amino acids. CDR3 DNA: TGTGCCAGCTCGCCCTCGGGACTAGCTTACGAGCAGTACTTC. Translation gives CASSPSGLAYEQYF.